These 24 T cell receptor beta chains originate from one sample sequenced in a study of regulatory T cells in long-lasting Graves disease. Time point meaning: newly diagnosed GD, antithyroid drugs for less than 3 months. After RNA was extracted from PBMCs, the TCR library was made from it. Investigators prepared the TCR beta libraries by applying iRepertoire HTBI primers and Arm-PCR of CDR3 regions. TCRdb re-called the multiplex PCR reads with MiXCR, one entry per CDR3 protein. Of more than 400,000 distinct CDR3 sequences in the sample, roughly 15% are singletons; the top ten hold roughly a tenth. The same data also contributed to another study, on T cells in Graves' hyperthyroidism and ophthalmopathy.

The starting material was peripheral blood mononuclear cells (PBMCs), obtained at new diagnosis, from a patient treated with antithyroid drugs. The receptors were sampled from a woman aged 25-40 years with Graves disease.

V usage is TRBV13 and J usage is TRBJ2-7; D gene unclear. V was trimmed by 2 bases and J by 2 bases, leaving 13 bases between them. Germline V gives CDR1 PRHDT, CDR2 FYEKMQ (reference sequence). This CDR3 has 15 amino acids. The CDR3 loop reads CASSLSGDPTYEQYF. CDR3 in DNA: TGTGCCAGCAGCTTAAGTGGAGACCCCACCTACGAGCAGTACTTC.

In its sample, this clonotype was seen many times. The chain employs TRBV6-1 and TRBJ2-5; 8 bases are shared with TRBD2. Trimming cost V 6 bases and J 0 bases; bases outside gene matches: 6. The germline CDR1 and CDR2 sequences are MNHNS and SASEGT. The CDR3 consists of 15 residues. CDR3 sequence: CASSSLLADQETQYF. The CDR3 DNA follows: TGTGCCAGCAGCTCACTACTAGCGGACCAAGAGACCCAGTACTTC.

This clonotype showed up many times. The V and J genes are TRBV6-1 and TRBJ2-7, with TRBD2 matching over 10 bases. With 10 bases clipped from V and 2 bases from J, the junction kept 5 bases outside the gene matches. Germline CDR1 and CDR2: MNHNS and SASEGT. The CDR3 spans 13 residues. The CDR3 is CATLLAGPYEQYF. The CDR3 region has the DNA TGTGCCACTTTACTAGCGGGGCCCTACGAGCAGTACTTC.

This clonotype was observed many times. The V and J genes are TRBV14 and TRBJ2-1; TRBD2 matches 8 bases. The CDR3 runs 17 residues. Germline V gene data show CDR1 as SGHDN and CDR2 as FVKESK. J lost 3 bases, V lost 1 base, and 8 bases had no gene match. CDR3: CASSQGFETSVYNEQFF. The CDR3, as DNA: TGTGCCAGCAGCCAAGGCTTCGAGACTAGCGTCTACAATGAGCAGTTCTTC.

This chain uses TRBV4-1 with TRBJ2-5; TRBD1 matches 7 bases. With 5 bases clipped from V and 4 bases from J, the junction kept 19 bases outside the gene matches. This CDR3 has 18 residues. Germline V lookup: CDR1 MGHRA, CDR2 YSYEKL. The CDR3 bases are TGCGCCAGCAGCTCCCGGAAAGGGGGCCAAATCGGAGGAGAGACCCAGTACTTC. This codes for CASSSRKGGQIGGETQYF.

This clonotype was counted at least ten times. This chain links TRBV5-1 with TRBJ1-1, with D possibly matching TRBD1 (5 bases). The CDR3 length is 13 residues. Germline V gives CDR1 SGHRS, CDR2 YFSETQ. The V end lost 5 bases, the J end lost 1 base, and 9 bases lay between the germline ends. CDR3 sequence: CASREGRNTEAFF. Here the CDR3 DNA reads TGCGCCAGCAGAGAGGGGAGGAACACTGAAGCTTTCTTT. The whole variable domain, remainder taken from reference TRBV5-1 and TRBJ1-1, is KAGVTQTPRYLIKTRGQQVTLSCSPISGHRSVSWYQQTPGQGLQFLFEYFSETQRNKGNFPGRFSGRQFSNSRSEMNVSTLELGDSALYLCASREGRNTEAFFGQGTRLTVV.

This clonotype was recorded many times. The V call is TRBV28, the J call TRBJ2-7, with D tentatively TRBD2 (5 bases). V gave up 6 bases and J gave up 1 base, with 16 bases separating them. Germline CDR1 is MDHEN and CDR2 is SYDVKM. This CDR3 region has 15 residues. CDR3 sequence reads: CASSPTSLGSYEQYF. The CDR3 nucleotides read TGTGCCAGCAGCCCAACTAGTCTCGGGTCCTACGAGCAGTACTTC.

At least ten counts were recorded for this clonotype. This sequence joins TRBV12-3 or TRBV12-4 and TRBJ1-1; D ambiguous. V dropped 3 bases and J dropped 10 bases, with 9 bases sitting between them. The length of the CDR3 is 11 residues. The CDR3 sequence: CASSFKARAFF. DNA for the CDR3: TGTGCCAGCAGTTTTAAGGCCCGAGCTTTCTTT.

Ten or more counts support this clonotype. The CDR3 loop is CASSPPRGANTGELFF. DNA of the CDR3: TGTGCCAGCAGTCCTCCGCGAGGGGCGAACACCGGGGAGCTGTTTTTT. This rearrangement joins TRBV28 to TRBJ2-2; D is possibly TRBD1 or TRBD2 (5 bases each). The length of the CDR3 is 16 residues. Germline V gene lookup returns CDR1 MDHEN and CDR2 SYDVKM. The V and J ends lost 5 bases and 0 bases respectively, with 13 bases between them.

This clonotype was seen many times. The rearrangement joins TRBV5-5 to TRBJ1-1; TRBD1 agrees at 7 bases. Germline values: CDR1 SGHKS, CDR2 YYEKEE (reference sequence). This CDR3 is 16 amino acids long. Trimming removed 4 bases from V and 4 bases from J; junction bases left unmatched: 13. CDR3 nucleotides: TGTGCCAGCAGCCTTATGGCCGAGACAGGGTTCACTGAAGCTTTCTTT. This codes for CASSLMAETGFTEAFF.

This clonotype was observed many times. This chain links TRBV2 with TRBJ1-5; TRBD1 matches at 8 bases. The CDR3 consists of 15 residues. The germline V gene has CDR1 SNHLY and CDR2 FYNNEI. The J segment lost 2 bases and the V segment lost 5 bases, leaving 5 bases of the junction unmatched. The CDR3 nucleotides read TGTGCCAGCAGTAAGACAGGGGATGGCAATCAGCCCCAGCATTTT. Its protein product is CASSKTGDGNQPQHF.

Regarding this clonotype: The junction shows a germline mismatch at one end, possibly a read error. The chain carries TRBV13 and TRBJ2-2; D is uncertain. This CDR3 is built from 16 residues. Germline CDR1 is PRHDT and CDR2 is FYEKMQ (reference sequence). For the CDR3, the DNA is TGTGCCAGCAGCTTAGATTGGGGTGAGAACAGCGGGGAGCTGTTTTTT. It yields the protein CASSLDWGENSGELFF.

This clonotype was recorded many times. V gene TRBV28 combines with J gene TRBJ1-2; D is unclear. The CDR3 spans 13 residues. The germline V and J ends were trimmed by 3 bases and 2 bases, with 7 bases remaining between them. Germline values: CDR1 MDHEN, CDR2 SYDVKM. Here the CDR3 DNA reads TGTGCCAGCAGTTTCGTGGGGAACTATGGCTACACCTTC. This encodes CASSFVGNYGYTF.

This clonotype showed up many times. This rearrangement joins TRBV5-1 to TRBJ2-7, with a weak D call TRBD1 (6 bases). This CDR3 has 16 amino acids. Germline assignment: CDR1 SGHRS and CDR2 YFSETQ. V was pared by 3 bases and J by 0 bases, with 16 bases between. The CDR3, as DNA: TGCGCCAGCAGCTCCCAGACAGGTCGGAGCTCCTACGAGCAGTACTTC. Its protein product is CASSSQTGRSSYEQYF.

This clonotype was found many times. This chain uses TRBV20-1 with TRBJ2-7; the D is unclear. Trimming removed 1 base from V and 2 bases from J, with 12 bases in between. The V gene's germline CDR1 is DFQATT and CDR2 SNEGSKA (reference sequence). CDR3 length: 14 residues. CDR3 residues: CSARVRAATYEQYF. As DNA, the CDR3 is TGCAGTGCTAGAGTAAGGGCAGCGACCTACGAGCAGTACTTC.

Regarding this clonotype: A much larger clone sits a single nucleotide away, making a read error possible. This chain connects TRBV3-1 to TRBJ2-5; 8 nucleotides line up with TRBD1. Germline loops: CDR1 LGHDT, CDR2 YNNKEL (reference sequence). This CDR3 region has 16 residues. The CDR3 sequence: CASSQEGKQGEEAQYF. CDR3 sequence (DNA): TGTGCCAGCAGCCAAGAGGGAAAACAGGGGGAAGAGGCCCAGTACTTC.

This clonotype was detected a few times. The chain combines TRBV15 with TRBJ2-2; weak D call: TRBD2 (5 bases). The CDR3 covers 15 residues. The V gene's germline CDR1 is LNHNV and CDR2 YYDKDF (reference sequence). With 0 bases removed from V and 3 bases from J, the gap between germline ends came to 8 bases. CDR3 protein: CATSREWGDTGELFF. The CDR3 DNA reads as TGTGCCACCAGCAGAGAATGGGGAGACACCGGGGAGCTGTTTTTT.

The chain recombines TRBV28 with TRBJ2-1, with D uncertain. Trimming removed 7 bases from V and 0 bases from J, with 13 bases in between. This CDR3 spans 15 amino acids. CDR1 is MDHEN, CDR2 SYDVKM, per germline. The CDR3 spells CASNLGTSSYNEQFF. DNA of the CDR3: TGTGCCAGCAATCTTGGTACCAGCTCCTACAATGAGCAGTTCTTC.

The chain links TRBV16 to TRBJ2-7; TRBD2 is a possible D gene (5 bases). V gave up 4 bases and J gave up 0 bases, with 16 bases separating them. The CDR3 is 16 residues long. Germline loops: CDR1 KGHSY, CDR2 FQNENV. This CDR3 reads CASSLSRTATSYEQYF. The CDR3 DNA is TGTGCCAGCAGCCTCTCCCGGACTGCCACCTCCTACGAGCAGTACTTC. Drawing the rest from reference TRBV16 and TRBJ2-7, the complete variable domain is GEEVAQTPKHLVRGEGQKAKLYCAPIKGHSYVFWYQQVLKNEFKFLISFQNENVFDETGMPKERFSAKCLPNSPCSLEIQATKLEDSAVYFCASSLSRTATSYEQYFGPGTRLTVT.

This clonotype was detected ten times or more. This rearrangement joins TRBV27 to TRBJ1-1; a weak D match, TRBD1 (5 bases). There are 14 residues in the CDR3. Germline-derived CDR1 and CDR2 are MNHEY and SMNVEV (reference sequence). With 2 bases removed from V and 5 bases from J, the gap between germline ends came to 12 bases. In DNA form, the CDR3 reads TGTGCCAGCAGTTTAAATTGGGGGACTACTGAAGCTTTCTTT. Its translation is CASSLNWGTTEAFF.

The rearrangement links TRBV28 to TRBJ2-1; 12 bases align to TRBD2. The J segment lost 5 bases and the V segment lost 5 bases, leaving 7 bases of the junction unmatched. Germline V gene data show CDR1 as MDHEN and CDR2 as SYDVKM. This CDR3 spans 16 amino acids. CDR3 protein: CASSPPGLAGNNEQFF. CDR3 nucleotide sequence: TGTGCCAGCAGTCCCCCCGGACTAGCGGGGAACAATGAGCAGTTCTTC.

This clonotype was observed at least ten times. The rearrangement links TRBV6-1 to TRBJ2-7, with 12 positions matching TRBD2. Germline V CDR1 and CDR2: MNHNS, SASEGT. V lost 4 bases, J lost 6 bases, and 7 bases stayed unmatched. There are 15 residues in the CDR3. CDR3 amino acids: CASSGPTSGGLEQYF. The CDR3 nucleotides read TGTGCCAGCAGTGGACCGACTAGCGGGGGCCTCGAGCAGTACTTC.

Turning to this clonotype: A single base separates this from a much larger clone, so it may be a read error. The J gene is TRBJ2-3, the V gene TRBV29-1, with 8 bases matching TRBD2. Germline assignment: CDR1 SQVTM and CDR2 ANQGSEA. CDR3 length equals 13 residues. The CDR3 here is CSERTSSTGTQYF. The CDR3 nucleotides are TGCAGCGAGAGGACTAGCTCCACAGGTACGCAGTATTTT.

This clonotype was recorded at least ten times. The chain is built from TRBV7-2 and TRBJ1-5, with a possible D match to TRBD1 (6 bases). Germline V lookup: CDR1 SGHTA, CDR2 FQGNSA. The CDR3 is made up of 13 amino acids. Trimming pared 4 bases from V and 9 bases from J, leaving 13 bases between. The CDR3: CASSSLTGWPQHF. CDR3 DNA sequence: TGTGCCAGCAGCTCCCTTACAGGGTGGCCCCAGCATTTT.